This T cell receptor (beta chain) was captured by sequencing in a study of regulatory T cells in long-lasting Graves disease. Study-level background: Persistent Graves' disease denoted over 5 years of antithyroid drugs plus positive TSH receptor antibodies. General observations from the study: Persistent disease showed a preference for TRBV28, TRBJ1-2 and TRBJ2-5. For persistent Graves' patients, TCR diversity was lower than for newly diagnosed ones.

The CDR3 covers 16 residues. V dropped 5 bases and J dropped 4 bases, with 20 bases sitting between them. Germline V gives CDR1 PRHDT, CDR2 FYEKMQ (reference sequence). As for this clonotype: Antigen specificity is unknown.

Combining iRepertoire HTBI primers with Arm-PCR of CDR3 regions, the authors built TCR beta libraries. TCRdb ran MiXCR on the multiplex PCR reads and lists one entry per CDR3 protein. The sample carries approximately 690,000 distinct CDR3 sequences, about 32% recorded once. Time point specified: persistent/refractory GD, antithyroid drugs over 5 years with positive TRAb. Scientists built the TCR library using RNA that was extracted from PBMCs. An endocrinology department in Xi'an, China, recruited the patients. This TCR derives from a female donor with Graves disease. The chain joins TRBV13 to TRBJ1-2, with TRBD1 as a possible D gene (5 bases). Sequences were derived from peripheral blood mononuclear cells (PBMCs), sampled when the disease was refractory, from a patient treated with antithyroid drugs. This CDR3 is CASSTRGQGGAYGYTF. The DNA of the CDR3 is TGTGCCAGCAGCACCCGCGGGCAGGGAGGCGCCTATGGCTACACCTTC.